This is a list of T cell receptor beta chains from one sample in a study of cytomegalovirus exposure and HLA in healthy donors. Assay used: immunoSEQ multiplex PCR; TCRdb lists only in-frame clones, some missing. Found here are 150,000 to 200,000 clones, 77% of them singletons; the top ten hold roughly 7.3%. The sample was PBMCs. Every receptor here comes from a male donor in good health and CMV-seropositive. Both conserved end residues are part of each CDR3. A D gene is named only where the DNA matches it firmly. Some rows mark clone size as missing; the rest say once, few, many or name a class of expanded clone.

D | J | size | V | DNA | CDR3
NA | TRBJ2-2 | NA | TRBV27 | TGTGCCAGCAGTTTTTCAGCCGGGGAGCTGTTTTTT | CASSFSAGELFF
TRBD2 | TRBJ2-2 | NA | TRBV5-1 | TGCGCCAGCAGCGGCGGGGGGCCGAACACCGGGGAGCTGTTTTTT | CASSGGGPNTGELFF
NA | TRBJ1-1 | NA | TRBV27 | TGTGCCAGCAGCTCCCTGGGGGGGCAGGGTGAAGCTTTCTTT | CASSSLGGQGEAFF
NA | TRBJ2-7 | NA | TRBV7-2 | TGTGCCAGCAGCCGAGCCGGGGGGCCGCTCGAGCAGTACTTC | CASSRAGGPLEQYF
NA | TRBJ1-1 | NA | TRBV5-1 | TGCGCCAGCAGCCGGGGGGGGGCGCAGAGGAACACTGAAGCTTTCTTT | CASSRGGAQRNTEAFF
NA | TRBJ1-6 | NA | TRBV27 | TGTGCCAGCAGTTACGGGGGGCTTTCACCCCTCCACTTT | CASSYGGLSPLHF
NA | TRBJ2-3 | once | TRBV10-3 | TGTGCCATCAGTGGGGAGGGGGGGATCACAGATACGCAGTATTTT | CAISGEGGITDTQYF
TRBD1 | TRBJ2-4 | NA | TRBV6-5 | TGTGCCAGCATCACGACAGGGTCGGCCAAAAACATTCAGTACTTC | CASITTGSAKNIQYF
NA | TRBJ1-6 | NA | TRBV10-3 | TGTGCCATTTCTACGGGGAAGGAATCACCCCTCCACTTT | CAISTGKESPLHF
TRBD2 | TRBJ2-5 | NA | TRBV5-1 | TGCGCCAGCAGCCTCGGGGGGTTGGAGACCCAGTACTTC | CASSLGGLETQYF
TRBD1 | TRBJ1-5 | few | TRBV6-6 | TGTGCCAGCAGTGTGGGACAGGAGTTCAATCAGCCCCAGCATTTT | CASSVGQEFNQPQHF
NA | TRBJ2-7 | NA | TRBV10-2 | TGCGCCAGCAGTGAGAGAGGGCCAGGGAGGAGTGTAAGGTCCTACGAGCAGTACTTC | CASSERGPGRSVRSYEQYF
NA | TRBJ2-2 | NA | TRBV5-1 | TGCGCCAGCAGCTTGAACGGGGTAATGACCGGGGAGCTGTTTTTT | CASSLNGVMTGELFF
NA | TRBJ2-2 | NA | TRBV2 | TGTGCCAGCAGTGAACGGACTCCTGCCGGGGAGCTGTTTTTT | CASSERTPAGELFF
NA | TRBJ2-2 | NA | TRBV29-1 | TGCAGCGTTGCGGGGTCGGGCACCGGGGAGCTGTTTTTT | CSVAGSGTGELFF
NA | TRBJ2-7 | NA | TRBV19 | TGTGCCAGTAGCGCAGGGGTAATTCCCACCTACGAGCAGTACTTC | CASSAGVIPTYEQYF
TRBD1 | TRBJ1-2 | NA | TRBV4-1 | TGCGCCAGCAGCCAAGAGATCCCCCTTGGACAGGGAGAAACCTTC | CASSQEIPLGQGETF
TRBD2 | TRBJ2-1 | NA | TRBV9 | TGTGCCAGCAGCGTTACTAGCGGGGGTTACAATGAGCAGTTCTTC | CASSVTSGGYNEQFF
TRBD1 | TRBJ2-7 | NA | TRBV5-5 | TGTGCCAGCAGCTTAACCTCGACAGGGCTCGGGGACGAGCAGTACTTC | CASSLTSTGLGDEQYF
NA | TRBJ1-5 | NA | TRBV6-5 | TGTGCCAGCACCTCGCTCGGGAGCAATCAGCCCCAGCATTTT | CASTSLGSNQPQHF
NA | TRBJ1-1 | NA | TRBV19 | TGTGCCAGTAGTCTCCTCAAGGGGGACCTTACCTTT | CASSLLKGDLTF
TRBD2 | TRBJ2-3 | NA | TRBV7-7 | TGTGCTAGCAGTGGCAGGGAGGGAGATACGCAGTATTTT | CASSGREGDTQYF
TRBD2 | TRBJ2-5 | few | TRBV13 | TGTGCCAGCAGCTTGGCTCGCCTAGCGGGGAATGGCCAAGAGACCCAGTACTTC | CASSLARLAGNGQETQYF
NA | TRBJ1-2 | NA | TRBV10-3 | TGTGCCATCAGTGAGTCGAGAGGGAATGGCTACACCTTC | CAISESRGNGYTF
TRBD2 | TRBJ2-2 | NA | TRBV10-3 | TGTGCCATCAGTGAATCGGGACTAGCGGGCAACACCGGGGAGCTGTTTTTT | CAISESGLAGNTGELFF
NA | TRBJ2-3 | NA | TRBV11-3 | TGTGCCAGCAGCCTCGACAGCCGCACAGATACGCAGTATTTT | CASSLDSRTDTQYF
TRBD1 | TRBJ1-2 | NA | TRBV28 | TGTGCCAGCAGTTCCACGACAGGGGAAGGCTACACCTTC | CASSSTTGEGYTF
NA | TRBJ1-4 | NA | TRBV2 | TGTGCCAGCAGTGAACCCGAAACAGCAACTAATGAAAAACTGTTTTTT | CASSEPETATNEKLFF
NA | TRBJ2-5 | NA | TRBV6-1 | TGTGCCAGCAGTGAACCGGGGAGAGGGTCAGAGACCCAGTACTTC | CASSEPGRGSETQYF
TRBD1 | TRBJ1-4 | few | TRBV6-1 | TGTGCCAGCAGTGAAGCGCCTCAGGGGGCTGCTAATGAAAAACTGTTTTTT | CASSEAPQGAANEKLFF
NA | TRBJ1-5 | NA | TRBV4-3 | TGCGCCAGCAGCGGGGGTCTTCGGGGGCAGCCCCAGCATTTT | CASSGGLRGQPQHF
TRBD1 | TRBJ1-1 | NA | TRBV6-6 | TGTGCCAGCAGTACCCGGACAGGGGGTAAGGAAGCTTTCTTT | CASSTRTGGKEAFF
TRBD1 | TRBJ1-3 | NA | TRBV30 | TGTGCCTGGAGTGCCGGGACAGGGGGCGCAGGAAACACCATATATTTT | CAWSAGTGGAGNTIYF
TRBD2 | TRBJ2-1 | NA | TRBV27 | TGTGCCAGCAGTTTAAGCGGGATACCCTACAATGAGCAGTTCTTC | CASSLSGIPYNEQFF
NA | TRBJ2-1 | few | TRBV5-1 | TGCGCCAGCAGTAAGGAGGGGCCGAGCTCCTACAATGAGCAGTTCTTC | CASSKEGPSSYNEQFF
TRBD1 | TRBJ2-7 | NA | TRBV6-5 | TGTGCCAGCAGTTCCCGCGGGACAGGAGCTTACGAGCAGTACTTC | CASSSRGTGAYEQYF
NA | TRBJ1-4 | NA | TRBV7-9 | TGTGCCAGCAGCACGCACAGGGAAACTAATGAAAAACTGTTTTTT | CASSTHRETNEKLFF
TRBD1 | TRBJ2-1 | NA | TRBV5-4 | TGTGCCAGCAGCCGACCGGGACAGGGGGACAATGAGCAGTTCTTC | CASSRPGQGDNEQFF
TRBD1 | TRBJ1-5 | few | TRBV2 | TGTGCCAGCAGCGGGGACAGGGGTGGCAATCAGCCCCAGCATTTT | CASSGDRGGNQPQHF
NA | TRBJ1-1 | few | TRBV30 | TGTGCCTGGAAGGAGGGAAGGGACACTGAAGCTTTCTTT | CAWKEGRDTEAFF
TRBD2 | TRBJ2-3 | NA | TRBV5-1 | TGCGCCAGCAGCTTGTACGGCGGGGGGAGCACAGATACGCAGTATTTT | CASSLYGGGSTDTQYF
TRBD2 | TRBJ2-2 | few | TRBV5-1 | TGCGCCAGCAGCTCCCGGGGGGGGGACACCGGGGAGCTGTTTTTT | CASSSRGGDTGELFF
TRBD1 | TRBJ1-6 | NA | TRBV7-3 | TGTGCCAGCAGCTATACAGGGGGTAAAAATTCACCCCTCCACTTT | CASSYTGGKNSPLHF
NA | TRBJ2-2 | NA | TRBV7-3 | TGTGCCAGCAGCTTAACCCCGGGGGTGAGAGCCGGGGAGCTGTTTTTT | CASSLTPGVRAGELFF
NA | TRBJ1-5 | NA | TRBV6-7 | TGTGCCAGCAGTTACTCGAGGGAGGGGGGACAGCCCCAGCATTTT | CASSYSREGGQPQHF
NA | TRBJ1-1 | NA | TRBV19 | TGTGCCAGTAGGCGGTACACTGAAGCTTTCTTT | CASRRYTEAFF
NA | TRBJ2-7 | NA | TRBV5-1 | TGCGCCAGCAGCGGCGGCGGGGCTGAGAGCTCCTACGAGCAGTACTTC | CASSGGGAESSYEQYF
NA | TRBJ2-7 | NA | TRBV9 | TGTGCCAGCAGCCCTCGGGACTCCCGGGAAGCCTACGAGCAGTACTTC | CASSPRDSREAYEQYF
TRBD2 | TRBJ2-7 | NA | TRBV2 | TGTGCCAGCACCGTGGGAATGATAGCGGGGGTCCACGAGCAGTACTTC | CASTVGMIAGVHEQYF
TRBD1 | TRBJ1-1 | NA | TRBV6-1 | TGTGCCAGCAGTTTCGACAGGGCCACTGAAGCTTTCTTT | CASSFDRATEAFF
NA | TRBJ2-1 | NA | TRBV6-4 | TGTGCCAGCAGTGAATCAGCGGAGGGGAATGAGCAGTTCTTC | CASSESAEGNEQFF
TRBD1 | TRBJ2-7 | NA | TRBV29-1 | TGCAGCGTTGTCCTGGCCGGGACAGGGTACGACGAGCAGTACTTC | CSVVLAGTGYDEQYF
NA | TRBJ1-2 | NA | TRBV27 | TGTGCCAGCAGGCGAATGGGGGGAGGGGATGGCTACACCTTC | CASRRMGGGDGYTF
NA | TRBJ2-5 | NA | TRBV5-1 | TGCGCCAGCAGCTTGGGTCACAGGGAGACCCAGTACTTC | CASSLGHRETQYF